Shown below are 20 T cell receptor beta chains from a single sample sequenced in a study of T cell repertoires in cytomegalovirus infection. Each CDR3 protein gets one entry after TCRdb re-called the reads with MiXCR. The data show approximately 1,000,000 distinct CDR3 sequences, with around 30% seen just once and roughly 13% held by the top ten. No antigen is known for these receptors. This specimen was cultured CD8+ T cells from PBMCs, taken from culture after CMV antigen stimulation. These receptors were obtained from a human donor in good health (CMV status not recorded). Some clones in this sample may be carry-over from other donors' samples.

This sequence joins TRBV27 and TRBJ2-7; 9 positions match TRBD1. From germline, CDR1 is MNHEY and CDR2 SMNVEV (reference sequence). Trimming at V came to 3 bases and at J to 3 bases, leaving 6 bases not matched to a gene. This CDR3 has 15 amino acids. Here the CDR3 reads CASSFSGQGLYEQYV. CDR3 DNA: TGTGCCAGCAGTTTTTCGGGACAGGGCCTCTACGAGCAGTACGTC.

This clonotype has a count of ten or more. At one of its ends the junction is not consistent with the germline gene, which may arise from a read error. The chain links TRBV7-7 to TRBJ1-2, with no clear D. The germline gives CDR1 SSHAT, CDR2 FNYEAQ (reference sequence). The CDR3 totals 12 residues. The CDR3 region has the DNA TGTGCTAGCAGCCCGAGTCTAGGAATCTTAAACTTC. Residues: CASSPSLGILNF.

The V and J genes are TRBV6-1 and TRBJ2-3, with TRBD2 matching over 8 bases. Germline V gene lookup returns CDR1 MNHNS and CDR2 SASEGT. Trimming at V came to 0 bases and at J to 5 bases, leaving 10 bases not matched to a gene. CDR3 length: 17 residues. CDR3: CASSEALQRGSQDTQYF. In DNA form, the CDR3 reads TGTGCCAGCAGTGAAGCGCTTCAGCGGGGGAGTCAAGATACGCAGTATTTT.

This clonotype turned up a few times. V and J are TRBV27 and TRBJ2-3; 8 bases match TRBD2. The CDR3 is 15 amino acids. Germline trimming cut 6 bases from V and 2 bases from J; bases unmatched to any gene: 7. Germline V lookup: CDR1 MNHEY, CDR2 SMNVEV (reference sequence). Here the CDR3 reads CASSFISGTTDTQYF. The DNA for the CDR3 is TGTGCCAGCAGCTTCATTAGCGGGACCACAGATACGCAGTATTTT.

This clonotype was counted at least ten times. The CDR3 reads CASSLGGLRETQYF. CDR3 nucleotide sequence: TGTGCCAGCAGCTTAGGAGGACTTCGAGAGACCCAGTACTTC. The J gene is TRBJ2-5, the V gene TRBV7-9; possible D gene TRBD2, 5 bases. V shed 1 base and J shed 4 bases, with 10 bases lying between them. Germline V gives CDR1 SEHNR, CDR2 FQNEAQ (reference sequence). The CDR3 runs 14 residues.

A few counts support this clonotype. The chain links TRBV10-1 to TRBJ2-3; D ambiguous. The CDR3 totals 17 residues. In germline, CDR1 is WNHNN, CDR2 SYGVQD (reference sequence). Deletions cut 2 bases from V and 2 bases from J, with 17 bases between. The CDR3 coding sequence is TGCGCCAGCAGTGAGACCCTACAAAAGAGGTTCACAGATACGCAGTATTTT. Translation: CASSETLQKRFTDTQYF.

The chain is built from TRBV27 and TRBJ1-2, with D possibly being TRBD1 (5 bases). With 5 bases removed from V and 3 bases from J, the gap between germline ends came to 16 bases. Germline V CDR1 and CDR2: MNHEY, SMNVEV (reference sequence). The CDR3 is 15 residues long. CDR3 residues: CASSPSDGAHYGYTF. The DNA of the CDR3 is TGTGCCAGCAGTCCATCCGATGGGGCACACTATGGCTACACCTTC.

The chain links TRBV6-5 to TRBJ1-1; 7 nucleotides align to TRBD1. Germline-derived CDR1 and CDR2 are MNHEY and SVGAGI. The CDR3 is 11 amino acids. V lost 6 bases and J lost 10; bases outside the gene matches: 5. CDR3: CASREGAAAFF. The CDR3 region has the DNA TGTGCCAGCAGGGAGGGGGCGGCAGCTTTCTTT.

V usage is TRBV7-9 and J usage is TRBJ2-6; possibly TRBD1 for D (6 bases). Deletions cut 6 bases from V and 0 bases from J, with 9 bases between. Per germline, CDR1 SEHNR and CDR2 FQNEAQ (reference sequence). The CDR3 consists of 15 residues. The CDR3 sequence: CASSQGRSGANVLTF. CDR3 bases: TGTGCCAGCAGTCAGGGGCGCTCTGGGGCCAACGTCCTGACTTTC.

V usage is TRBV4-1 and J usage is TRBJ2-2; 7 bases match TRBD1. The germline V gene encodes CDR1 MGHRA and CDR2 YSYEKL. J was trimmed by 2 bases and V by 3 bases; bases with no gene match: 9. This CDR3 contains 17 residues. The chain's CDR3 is CASSHPTGPRNTGELFF. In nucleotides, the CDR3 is TGCGCCAGCAGCCACCCGACAGGGCCTAGAAACACCGGGGAGCTGTTTTTT.

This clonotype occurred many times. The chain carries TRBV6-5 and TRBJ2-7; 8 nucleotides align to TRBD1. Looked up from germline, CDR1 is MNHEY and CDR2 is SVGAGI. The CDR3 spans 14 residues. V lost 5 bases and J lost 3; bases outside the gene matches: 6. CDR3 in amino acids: CASSHTGTGYEQYV. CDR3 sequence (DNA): TGTGCCAGCAGTCATACCGGGACAGGCTACGAGCAGTACGTC.

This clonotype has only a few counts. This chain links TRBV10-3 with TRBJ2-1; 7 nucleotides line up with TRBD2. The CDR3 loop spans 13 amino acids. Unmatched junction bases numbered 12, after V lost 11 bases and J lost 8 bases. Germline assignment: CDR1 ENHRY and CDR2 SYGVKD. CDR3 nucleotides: TGTGCCGGGGGAGGTAGCGGGTACTATGAGCAGTTCTTC. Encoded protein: CAGGGSGYYEQFF.

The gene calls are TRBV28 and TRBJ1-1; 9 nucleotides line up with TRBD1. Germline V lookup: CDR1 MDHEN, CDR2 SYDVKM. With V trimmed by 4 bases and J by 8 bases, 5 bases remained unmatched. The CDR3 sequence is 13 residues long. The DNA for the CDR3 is TGTGCCAGCAGTTCACAGGGGGCTGTGGAAGCTTTCTTT. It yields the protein CASSSQGAVEAFF.

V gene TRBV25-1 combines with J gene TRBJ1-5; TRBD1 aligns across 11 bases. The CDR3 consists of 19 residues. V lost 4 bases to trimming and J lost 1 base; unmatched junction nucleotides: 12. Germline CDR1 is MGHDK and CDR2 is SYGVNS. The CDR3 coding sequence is TGTGCCAGCAGTGGTCCGGGGACAGGGGGAAGAATGAGCAATCAGCCCCAGCATTTT. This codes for CASSGPGTGGRMSNQPQHF.

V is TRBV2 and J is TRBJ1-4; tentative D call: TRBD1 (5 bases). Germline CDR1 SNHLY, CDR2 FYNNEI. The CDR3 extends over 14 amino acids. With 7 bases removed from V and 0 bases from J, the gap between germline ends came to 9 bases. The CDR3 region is CASIDSATNEKLFF. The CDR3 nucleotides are TGTGCCAGCATCGACAGTGCAACTAATGAAAAACTGTTTTTT.

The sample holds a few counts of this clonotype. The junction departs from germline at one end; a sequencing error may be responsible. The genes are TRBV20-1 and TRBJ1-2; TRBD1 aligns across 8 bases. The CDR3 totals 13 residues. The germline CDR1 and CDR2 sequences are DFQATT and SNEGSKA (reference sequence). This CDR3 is CSARDPEPDRESF. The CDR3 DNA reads TGCAGTGCTAGAGATCCAGAGCCGGACAGGGAGTCTTTC.

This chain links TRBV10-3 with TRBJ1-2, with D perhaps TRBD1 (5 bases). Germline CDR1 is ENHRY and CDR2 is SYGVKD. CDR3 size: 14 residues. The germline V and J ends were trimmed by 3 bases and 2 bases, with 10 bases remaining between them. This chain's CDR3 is CAISDTGGNYGYTF. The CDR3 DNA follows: TGTGCCATCAGTGATACGGGGGGGAACTATGGCTACACCTTC.

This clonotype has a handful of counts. The CDR3 reads CASSFGGASSYNEQFF. CDR3 in DNA: TGTGCCAGCAGTTTCGGAGGGGCTAGCTCCTACAATGAGCAGTTCTTC. V gene TRBV12-3 or TRBV12-4 combines with J gene TRBJ2-1, with D maybe TRBD2 (6 bases). The CDR3 runs to 16 residues. Trimming removed 3 bases at V and 0 bases at J, with 12 bases between.

The CDR3 nucleotides are TGTGCCAGCAGCCCAAGGGTGGGGGGAGACATTCAGTACTTC. Its protein product is CASSPRVGGDIQYF. This chain connects TRBV6-1 to TRBJ2-4, with TRBD2 as a possible D gene (6 bases). The V and J ends lost 6 bases and 8 bases respectively, with 17 bases between them. The CDR3 runs 14 residues. Germline lookup yields CDR1 MNHNS and CDR2 SASEGT.

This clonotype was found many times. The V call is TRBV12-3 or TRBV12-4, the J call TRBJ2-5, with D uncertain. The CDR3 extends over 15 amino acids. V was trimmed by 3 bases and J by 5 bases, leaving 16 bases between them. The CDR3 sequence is CASSFPPGAAETQYF. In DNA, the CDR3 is TGTGCCAGCAGTTTTCCCCCAGGTGCGGCCGAGACCCAGTACTTC.